The 4 T cell receptor beta chains given below trace back to one sample, sequenced in a study of blood T cell repertoires in COVID-19. Only in-frame clones appear in the TCRdb table, and some are missing; sequencing was by immunoSEQ multiplex PCR. Of hundreds of thousands of clones listed, around 84% were seen once; the top ten hold roughly 1.6%. Sequences were obtained from PBMCs or T cells enriched from blood (not recorded which). All receptors come from a woman in her forties or fifties who had recovered from COVID-19.

The rearrangement uses TRBV20-1 and TRBJ2-7; 11 bases line up with TRBD2. The CDR3 has 14 residues. Per germline, CDR1 DFQATT and CDR2 SNEGSKA (reference sequence). V was clipped by 3 bases and J by 6 bases; unmatched bases: 7. The CDR3 DNA follows: TGCAGTGCTAGTCTTAGCGGGAGGGGGGGCGAGCAGTACTTC. This translates into CSASLSGRGGEQYF.

The J gene is TRBJ2-7, the V gene TRBV7-2; D possibly corresponds to TRBD2 (6 bases). The length of the CDR3 is 15 residues. Germline values: CDR1 SGHTA, CDR2 FQGNSA. The germline V and J ends were trimmed by 3 bases and 1 base, with 13 bases remaining between them. CDR3 sequence reads: CASSFSAEGSYEQYF. The CDR3 DNA sequence: TGTGCCAGCAGCTTCTCGGCGGAGGGATCCTACGAGCAGTACTTC.

The chain couples TRBV12-5 to TRBJ1-5; no firm D call. Germline V gene data show CDR1 as LGHNT and CDR2 as FRNRAP. The CDR3 is 15 residues long. V was pared by 0 bases and J by 2 bases, with 8 bases between. The CDR3 region is CASGLVPPGNQPQHF. In DNA form, the CDR3 reads TGTGCTAGTGGTTTGGTACCTCCAGGCAATCAGCCCCAGCATTTT. Full variable domain (rest looked up from reference TRBV12-5 and TRBJ1-5): DARVTQTPRHKVTEMGQEVTMRCQPILGHNTVFWYRQTMMQGLELLAYFRNRAPLDDSGMPKDRFSAEMPDATLATLKIQPSEPRDSAVYFCASGLVPPGNQPQHFGDGTRLSIL.

This chain connects TRBV18 to TRBJ2-7, with D possibly TRBD2 on 6 matching bases. Germline CDR1 reads KGHSH; CDR2 reads LQKENI. There are 13 residues in the CDR3. The V gene lost 3 bases and the J gene lost 5 bases, with 11 bases spanning the gap. The CDR3 spells CASSPGGGNEQYF. Here the CDR3 DNA reads TGTGCCAGCTCACCGGGGGGTGGAAACGAGCAGTACTTC.